These 17 T cell receptor beta chains share one sample of origin, sequenced in a study of blood T cell repertoires in COVID-19. Data came from immunoSEQ multiplex PCR; TCRdb stores just in-frame clones and leaves some out. This sample has hundreds of thousands of clones, with approximately 88% found just once. The specimen sequenced was peripheral blood. All receptors derive from a woman in her 30s with COVID-19, enrolled during active disease.

The chain couples TRBV6-5 to TRBJ1-2; 7 bases map to TRBD1. CDR3 size: 15 residues. Germline V gives CDR1 MNHEY, CDR2 SVGAGI. V shed 5 bases and J 4 bases; nucleotides not matched to a gene: 10. CDR3 protein: CASSRGPGGSYGYTF. CDR3 in DNA: TGTGCCAGCAGTCGTGGTCCAGGGGGTAGCTATGGCTACACCTTC.

This clone was seen only a few times. J is TRBJ2-5 and V is TRBV5-4; D is undetermined. The CDR3 extends over 12 amino acids. Germline-derived CDR1 and CDR2 are SGHNT and YYREEE (reference sequence). Between the trimmed V and J ends, which lost 5 bases and 3 bases, there was a span of 8 bases. The CDR3 region is CASRSVEETQYF. The DNA for the CDR3 is TGTGCCAGCAGATCCGTAGAAGAGACCCAGTACTTC. Full variable domain (outside the CDR3, taken from reference TRBV5-4 and TRBJ2-5): ETGVTQSPTHLIKTRGQQVTLRCSSQSGHNTVSWYQQALGQGPQFIFQYYREEENGRGNFPPRFSGLQFPNYSSELNVNALELDDSALYLCASRSVEETQYFGPGTRLLVL.

V usage is TRBV28 and J usage is TRBJ2-5, with 9 bases fitting TRBD1. Trimming cost V 0 bases and J 4 bases; bases outside gene matches: 3. CDR3 length: 15 amino acids. Germline assignment: CDR1 MDHEN and CDR2 SYDVKM. CDR3 loop: CASSLWGDRAETQYF. CDR3 in DNA: TGTGCCAGCAGTTTATGGGGGGACAGGGCAGAGACCCAGTACTTC.

In DNA, the CDR3 is TGTGCCAGCAGCGTAGTTCGAGGGGGCGAGGGTACTGAAGCTTTCTTT. The encoded protein is CASSVVRGGEGTEAFF. The chain couples TRBV9 to TRBJ1-1, with 7 positions matching TRBD1. The germline V gene encodes CDR1 SGDLS and CDR2 YYNGEE. V trimming: 0 bases; J trimming: 5 bases; junction bases outside the gene matches: 10. The CDR3 is made up of 16 amino acids.

This clone has a single count. The chain has TRBV4-3 and TRBJ2-1; the D gene is possibly TRBD1 (5 bases). CDR3 size: 16 residues. Germline CDR1 LGHNA, CDR2 YSLEER. Trimming removed 2 bases from V and 2 bases from J, with 13 bases in between. The CDR3 here is CASSQNADRPYNEQFF. CDR3 coding DNA: TGCGCCAGCAGCCAAAACGCCGACAGACCCTACAATGAGCAGTTCTTC.

The gene calls are TRBV3-1 (or the pseudogene TRBV3-2) and TRBJ2-7; 9 bases are a match to TRBD2. V gave up 0 bases and J gave up 1 base; unmatched junction bases: 16. Germline V gene sequence: CDR1 LGHDT, CDR2 YNNKEL (reference sequence). The CDR3 has 20 amino acids. The CDR3 loop reads CASSQEMGPLGSGSSYEQYV. The CDR3 coding sequence is TGTGCCAGCAGCCAAGAGATGGGTCCTTTGGGTAGCGGGAGTTCCTACGAGCAGTACGTC.

This chain joins TRBV6-5 and TRBJ1-1, with 8 bases identical to TRBD1. V shed 7 bases and J 1 base; nucleotides not matched to a gene: 8. CDR1 and CDR2 from the germline V gene are MNHEY and SVGAGI. There are 15 residues in the CDR3. CDR3 nucleotide sequence: TGTGCCAGCACTAGACCCGGGACAGGGAACACTGAAGCTTTCTTT. Translating it yields CASTRPGTGNTEAFF.

The gene calls are TRBV9 and TRBJ2-1, with 13 bases matching TRBD2. Germline values: CDR1 SGDLS, CDR2 YYNGEE. The CDR3 sequence is 15 residues long. The trim removed 5 bases at V and 6 bases at J, leaving 5 bases unmatched. CDR3 amino acids: CASRPGLAGSNEQFF. CDR3 sequence (DNA): TGTGCCAGCAGGCCGGGACTAGCGGGGAGCAATGAGCAGTTCTTC.

This clone was recorded at least ten times. This chain connects TRBV6-4 to TRBJ2-1, with D possibly being TRBD2 (5 bases). With 8 bases removed from V and 2 bases from J, the gap between germline ends came to 10 bases. The CDR3 is 13 residues long. Germline V gives CDR1 MRHNA, CDR2 SNTAGT. The chain's CDR3 is CASREGPYNEQFF. The CDR3 region has the DNA TGTGCCAGCCGGGAAGGGCCCTACAATGAGCAGTTCTTC.

The chain couples TRBV6-2 or TRBV6-3 to TRBJ1-1, with a weak D call TRBD1 (5 bases). This CDR3 region has 14 residues. Trimming took 3 bases from V and 5 from J, leaving 13 bases between them. From germline, CDR1 is MNHEY and CDR2 SVGEGT. CDR3 in DNA: TGTGCCAGCAGTTATACGTGGGGGGATACTGAAGCTTTCTTT. Its protein product is CASSYTWGDTEAFF.

CDR3 sequence reads: CSVGRENTEAFF. The CDR3 nucleotides are TGCAGCGTCGGCAGGGAGAACACTGAAGCTTTCTTT. The rearrangement links TRBV29-1 to TRBJ1-1; tentative D call: TRBD1 (5 bases). The CDR3 totals 12 residues. Germline assignment: CDR1 SQVTM and CDR2 ANQGSEA. The germline V and J ends were trimmed by 6 bases and 1 base, with 9 bases remaining between them.

This clone has a single count. This chain uses TRBV30 with TRBJ1-5; D is unclear. This CDR3 is built from 14 residues. The germline V and J ends were trimmed by 4 bases and 3 bases, with 13 bases remaining between them. Looked up from germline, CDR1 is GTSNPN and CDR2 is SVGIG (reference sequence). CDR3 DNA: TGTGCCTGGACCCGTGAGGGTAACAATCAGCCCCAGCATTTT. This sequence encodes CAWTREGNNQPQHF.

This chain joins TRBV7-2 and TRBJ1-2; D is unresolved. Trimming stripped 5 bases from V and 2 bases from J, with 9 bases between. Germline V gene sequence: CDR1 SGHTA, CDR2 FQGNSA. This CDR3 has 13 residues. The CDR3 reads CASSPDGNYGYTF. CDR3 sequence (DNA): TGTGCCAGCAGCCCCGACGGGAACTATGGCTACACCTTC.

The chain's CDR3 is CASSLDRGLAFF. DNA of the CDR3: TGTGCCAGCAGCTTAGACAGGGGATTAGCTTTCTTT. The chain carries TRBV11-2 and TRBJ1-1, with D tentatively TRBD1 (6 bases). Germline lookup yields CDR1 SGHAT and CDR2 FQNNGV. The germline V and J ends were trimmed by 0 bases and 10 bases, with 9 bases remaining between them. There are 12 residues in the CDR3.

CDR3 in DNA: TGTGCCAGCCAGTTTGGGGACTCAATCTACAATGAGCAGTTCTTC. It specifies CASQFGDSIYNEQFF. The chain uses TRBV9 and TRBJ2-1, with D possibly matching TRBD2 (6 bases). The CDR3 runs 15 residues. Germline loops: CDR1 SGDLS, CDR2 YYNGEE. The germline V and J ends were trimmed by 7 bases and 3 bases, with 17 bases remaining between them. Full variable domain (outside the CDR3, taken from reference TRBV9 and TRBJ2-1): DSGVTQTPKHLITATGQRVTLRCSPRSGDLSVYWYQQSLDQGLQFLIQYYNGEERAKGNILERFSAQQFPDLHSELNLSSLELGDSALYFCASQFGDSIYNEQFFGPGTRLTVL.

The rearrangement links TRBV4-3 to TRBJ1-2; 7 positions agree with TRBD1. CDR1 and CDR2 (germline): LGHNA, YSLEER. V trimming: 1 base; J trimming: 1 base; junction bases outside the gene matches: 15. The CDR3 runs to 19 residues. Here the CDR3 DNA reads TGCGCCAGCAGCCAAGTACGTGAGGACCGGGACAGACGTAACTATGGCTACACCTTC. Protein product: CASSQVREDRDRRNYGYTF.

This rearrangement joins TRBV21-1 to TRBJ2-7; the table calls TRBD1, which could not be checked here. TRBV21-1 is a pseudogene locus. This CDR3 is 19 amino acids long. DNA of the CDR3: TGTGCCAGCACTCTAAAGTCCCTAATAGGAAGACAGAGAGCCTACGAGCAGTACGTC. Its translation is CASTLKSLIGRQRAYEQYV.